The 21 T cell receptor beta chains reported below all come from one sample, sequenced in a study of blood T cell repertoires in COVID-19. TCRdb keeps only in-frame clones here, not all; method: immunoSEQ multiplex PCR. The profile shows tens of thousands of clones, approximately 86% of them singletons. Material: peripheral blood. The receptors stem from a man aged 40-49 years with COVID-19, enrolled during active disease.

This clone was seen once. The CDR3 loop is CATSSESDYGYTF. The CDR3 coding sequence is TGTGCCACCAGCAGTGAATCAGACTATGGCTACACCTTC. The chain recombines TRBV24-1 with TRBJ1-2; D gene unclear. V was clipped by 7 bases and J by 3 bases, with 11 bases between them. Germline V gene data show CDR1 as KGHDR and CDR2 as SFDVKD. There are 13 residues in the CDR3.

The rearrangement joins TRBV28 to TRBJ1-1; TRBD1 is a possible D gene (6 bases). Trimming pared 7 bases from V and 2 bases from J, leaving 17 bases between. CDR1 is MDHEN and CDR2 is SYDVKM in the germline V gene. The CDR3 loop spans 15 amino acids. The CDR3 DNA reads TGTGCCAGCAATGGGATGGGGGGGCTAAACACTGAAGCTTTCTTT. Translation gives CASNGMGGLNTEAFF.

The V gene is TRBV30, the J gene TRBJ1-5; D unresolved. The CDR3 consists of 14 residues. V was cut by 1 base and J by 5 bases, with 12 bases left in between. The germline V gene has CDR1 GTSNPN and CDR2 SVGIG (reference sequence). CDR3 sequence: CAWSGRVEDQPQHF. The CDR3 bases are TGTGCCTGGAGTGGGAGAGTAGAGGATCAGCCCCAGCATTTT.

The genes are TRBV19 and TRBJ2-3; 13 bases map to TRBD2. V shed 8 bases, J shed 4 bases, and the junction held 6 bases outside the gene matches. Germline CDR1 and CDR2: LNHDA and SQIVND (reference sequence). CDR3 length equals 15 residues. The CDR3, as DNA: TGTGCCAGTGGGGAGACTAGCGGGGGGTCAGATACGCAGTATTTT. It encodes CASGETSGGSDTQYF.

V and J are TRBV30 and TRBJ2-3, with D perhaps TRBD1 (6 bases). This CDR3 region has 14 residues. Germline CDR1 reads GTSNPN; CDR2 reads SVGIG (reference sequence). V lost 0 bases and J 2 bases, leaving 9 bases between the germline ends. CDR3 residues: CAWSVPGATDTQYF. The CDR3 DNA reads TGTGCCTGGAGTGTACCAGGGGCCACAGATACGCAGTATTTT.

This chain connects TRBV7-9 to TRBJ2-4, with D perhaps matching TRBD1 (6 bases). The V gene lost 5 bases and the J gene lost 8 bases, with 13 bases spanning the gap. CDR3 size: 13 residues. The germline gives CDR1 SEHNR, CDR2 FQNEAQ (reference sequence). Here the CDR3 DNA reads TGTGCCAGCAGCATACAGGGATGGGACATTCAGTACTTC. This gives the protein CASSIQGWDIQYF.

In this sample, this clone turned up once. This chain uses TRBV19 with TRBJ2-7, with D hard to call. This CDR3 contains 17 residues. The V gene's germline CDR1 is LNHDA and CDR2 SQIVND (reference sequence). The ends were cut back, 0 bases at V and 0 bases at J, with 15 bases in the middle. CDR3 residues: CASSIERSSGVSYEQYF. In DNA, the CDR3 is TGTGCCAGTAGTATAGAGCGTTCTTCAGGCGTCTCCTACGAGCAGTACTTC.

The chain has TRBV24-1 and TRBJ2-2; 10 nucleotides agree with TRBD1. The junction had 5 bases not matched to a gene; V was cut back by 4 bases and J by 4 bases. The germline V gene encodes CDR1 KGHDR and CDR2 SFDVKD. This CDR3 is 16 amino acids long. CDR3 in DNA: TGTGCCACCAGTGACAGGACAGGGGGGATCACCGGGGAGCTGTTTTTT. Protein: CATSDRTGGITGELFF.

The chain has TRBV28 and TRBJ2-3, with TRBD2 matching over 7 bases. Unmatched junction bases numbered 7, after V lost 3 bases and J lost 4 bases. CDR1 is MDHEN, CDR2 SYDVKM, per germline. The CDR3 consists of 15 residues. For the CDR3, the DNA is TGTGCCAGCAGTTTGGTAGGGAGGGGCCCAGATACGCAGTATTTT. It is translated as CASSLVGRGPDTQYF. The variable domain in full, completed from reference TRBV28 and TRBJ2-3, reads DVKVTQSSRYLVKRTGEKVFLECVQDMDHENMFWYRQDPGLGLRLIYFSYDVKMKEKGDIPEGYSVSREKKERFSLILESASTNQTSMYLCASSLVGRGPDTQYFGPGTRLTVL.

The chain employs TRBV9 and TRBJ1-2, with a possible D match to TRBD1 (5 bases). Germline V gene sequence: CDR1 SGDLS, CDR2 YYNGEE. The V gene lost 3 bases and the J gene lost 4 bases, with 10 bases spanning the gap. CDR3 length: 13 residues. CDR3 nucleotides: TGTGCCAGCAGCGCGCAGGGATCCTATGGCTACACCTTC. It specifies CASSAQGSYGYTF.

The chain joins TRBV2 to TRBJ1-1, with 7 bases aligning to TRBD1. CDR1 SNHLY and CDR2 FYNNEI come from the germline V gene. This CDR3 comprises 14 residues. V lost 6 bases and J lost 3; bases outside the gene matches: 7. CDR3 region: CASRPTGKDTEAFF. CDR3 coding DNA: TGTGCCAGCAGACCGACAGGGAAGGACACTGAAGCTTTCTTT. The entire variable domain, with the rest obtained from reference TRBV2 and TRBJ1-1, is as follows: EPEVTQTPSHQVTQMGQEVILRCVPISNHLYFYWYRQILGQKVEFLVSFYNNEISEKSEIFDDQFSVERPDGSNFTLKIRSTKLEDSAMYFCASRPTGKDTEAFFGQGTRLTVV.

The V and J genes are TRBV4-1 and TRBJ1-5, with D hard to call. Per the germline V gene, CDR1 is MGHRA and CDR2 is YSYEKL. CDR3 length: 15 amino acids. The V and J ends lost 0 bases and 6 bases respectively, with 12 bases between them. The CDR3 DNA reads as TGCGCCAGCAGCCAAGACACGGGAGGTCTTCAGCCCCAGCATTTT. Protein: CASSQDTGGLQPQHF.

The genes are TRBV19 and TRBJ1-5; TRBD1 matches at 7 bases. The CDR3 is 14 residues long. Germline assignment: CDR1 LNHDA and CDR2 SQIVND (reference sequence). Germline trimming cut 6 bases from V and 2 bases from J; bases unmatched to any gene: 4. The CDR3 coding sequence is TGTGCCAGTAGCTTAGGGGGCGGCAATCAGCCCCAGCATTTT. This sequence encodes CASSLGGGNQPQHF.

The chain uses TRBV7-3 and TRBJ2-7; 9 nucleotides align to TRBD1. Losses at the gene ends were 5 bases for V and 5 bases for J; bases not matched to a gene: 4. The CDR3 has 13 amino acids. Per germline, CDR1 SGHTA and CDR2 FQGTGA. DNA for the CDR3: TGTGCCAGCAGCACGGACAGGGGCCACGAGCAGTACTTC. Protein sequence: CASSTDRGHEQYF.

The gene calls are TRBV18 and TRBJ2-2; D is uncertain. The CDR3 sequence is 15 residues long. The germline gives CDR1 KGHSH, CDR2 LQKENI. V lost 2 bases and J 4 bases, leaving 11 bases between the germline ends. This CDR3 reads CASSPGSSVTGELFF. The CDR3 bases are TGTGCCAGCTCACCAGGGTCCAGCGTCACCGGGGAGCTGTTTTTT.

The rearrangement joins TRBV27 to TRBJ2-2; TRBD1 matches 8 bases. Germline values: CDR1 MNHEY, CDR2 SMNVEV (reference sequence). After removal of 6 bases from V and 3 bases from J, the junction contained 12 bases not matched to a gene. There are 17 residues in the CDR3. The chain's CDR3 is CASSPKDRARDTGELFF. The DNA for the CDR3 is TGTGCCAGCAGCCCGAAGGACAGGGCCCGAGACACCGGGGAGCTGTTTTTT.

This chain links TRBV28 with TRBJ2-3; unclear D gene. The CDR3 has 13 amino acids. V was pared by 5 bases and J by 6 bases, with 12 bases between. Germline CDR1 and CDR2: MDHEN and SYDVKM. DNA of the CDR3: TGTGCCAGCAGTACCAACTACGGCGATACGCAGTATTTT. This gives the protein CASSTNYGDTQYF. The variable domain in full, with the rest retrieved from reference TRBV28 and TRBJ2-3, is DVKVTQSSRYLVKRTGEKVFLECVQDMDHENMFWYRQDPGLGLRLIYFSYDVKMKEKGDIPEGYSVSREKKERFSLILESASTNQTSMYLCASSTNYGDTQYFGPGTRLTVL.

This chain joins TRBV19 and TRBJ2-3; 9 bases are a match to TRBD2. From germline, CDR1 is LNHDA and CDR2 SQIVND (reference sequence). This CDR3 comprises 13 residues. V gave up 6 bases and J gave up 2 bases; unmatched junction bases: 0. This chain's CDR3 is CASRGLATDTQYF. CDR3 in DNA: TGTGCCAGTAGGGGACTAGCCACAGATACGCAGTATTTT.

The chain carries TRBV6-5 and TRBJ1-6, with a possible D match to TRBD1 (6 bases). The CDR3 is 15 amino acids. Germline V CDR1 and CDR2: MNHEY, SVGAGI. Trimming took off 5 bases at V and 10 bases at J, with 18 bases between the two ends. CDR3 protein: CASSQTGTGNSPLHF. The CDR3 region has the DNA TGTGCCAGCAGTCAGACCGGTACAGGGAACTCACCCCTCCACTTT.

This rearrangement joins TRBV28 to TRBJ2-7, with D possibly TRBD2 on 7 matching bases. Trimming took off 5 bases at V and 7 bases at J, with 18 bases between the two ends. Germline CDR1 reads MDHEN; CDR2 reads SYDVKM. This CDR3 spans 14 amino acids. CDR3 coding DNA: TGTGCCAGCAGTCTCCCTAGCGGCAGGGGAGAGCAGTACTTC. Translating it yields CASSLPSGRGEQYF.

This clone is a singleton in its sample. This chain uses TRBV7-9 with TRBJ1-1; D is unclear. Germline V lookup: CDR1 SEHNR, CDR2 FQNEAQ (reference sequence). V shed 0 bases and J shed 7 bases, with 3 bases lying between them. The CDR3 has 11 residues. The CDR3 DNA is TGTGCCAGCAGCTTAGCCAGTGAAGCTTTCTTT. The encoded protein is CASSLASEAFF.